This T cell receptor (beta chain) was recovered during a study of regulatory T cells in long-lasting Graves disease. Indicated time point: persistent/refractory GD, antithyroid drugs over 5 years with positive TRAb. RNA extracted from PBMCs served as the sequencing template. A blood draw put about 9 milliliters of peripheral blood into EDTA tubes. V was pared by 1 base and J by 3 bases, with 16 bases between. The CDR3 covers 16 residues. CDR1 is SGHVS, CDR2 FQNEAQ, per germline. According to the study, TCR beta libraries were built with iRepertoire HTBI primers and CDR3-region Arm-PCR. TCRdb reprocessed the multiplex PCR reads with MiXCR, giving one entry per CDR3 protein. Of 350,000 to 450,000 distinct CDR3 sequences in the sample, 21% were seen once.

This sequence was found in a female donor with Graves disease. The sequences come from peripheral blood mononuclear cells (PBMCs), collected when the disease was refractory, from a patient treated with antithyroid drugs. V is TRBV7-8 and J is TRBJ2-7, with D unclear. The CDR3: CASSLGTGSAGYEQYF. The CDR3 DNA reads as TGTGCCAGCAGCTTAGGGACCGGAAGCGCCGGCTACGAGCAGTACTTC. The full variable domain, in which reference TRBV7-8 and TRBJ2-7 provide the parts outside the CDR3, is GAGVSQSPRYKVAKRGQDVALRCDPISGHVSLFWYQQALGQGPEFLTYFQNEAQLDKSGLPSDRFFAERPEGSVSTLKIQRTQQEDSAVYLCASSLGTGSAGYEQYFGPGTRLTVT.